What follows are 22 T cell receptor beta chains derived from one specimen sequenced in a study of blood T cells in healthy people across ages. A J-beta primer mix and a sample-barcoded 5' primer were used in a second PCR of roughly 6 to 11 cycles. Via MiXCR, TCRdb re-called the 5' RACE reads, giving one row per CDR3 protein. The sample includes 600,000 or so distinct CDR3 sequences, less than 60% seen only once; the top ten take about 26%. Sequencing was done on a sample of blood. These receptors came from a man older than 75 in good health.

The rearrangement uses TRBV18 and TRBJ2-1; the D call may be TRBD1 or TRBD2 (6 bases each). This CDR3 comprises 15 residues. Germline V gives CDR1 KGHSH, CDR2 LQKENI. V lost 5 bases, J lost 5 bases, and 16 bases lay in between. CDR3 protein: CASSTGRDKDNEQFF. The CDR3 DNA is TGTGCCAGCTCAACCGGGCGGGACAAAGACAATGAGCAGTTCTTC.

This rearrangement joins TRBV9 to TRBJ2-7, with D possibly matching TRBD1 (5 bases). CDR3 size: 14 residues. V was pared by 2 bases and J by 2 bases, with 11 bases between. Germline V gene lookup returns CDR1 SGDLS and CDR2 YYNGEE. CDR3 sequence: CASSVDSSAYEQYF. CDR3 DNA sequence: TGTGCCAGCAGCGTTGACAGCTCAGCCTACGAGCAGTACTTC.

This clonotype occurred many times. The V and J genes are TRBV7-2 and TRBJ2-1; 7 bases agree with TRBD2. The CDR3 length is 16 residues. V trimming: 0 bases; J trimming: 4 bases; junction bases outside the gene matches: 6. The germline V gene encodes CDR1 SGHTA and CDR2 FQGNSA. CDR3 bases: TGTGCCAGCAGCTTAGCCCCAGGGCGGGGGTACAATGAGCAGTTCTTC. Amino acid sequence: CASSLAPGRGYNEQFF.

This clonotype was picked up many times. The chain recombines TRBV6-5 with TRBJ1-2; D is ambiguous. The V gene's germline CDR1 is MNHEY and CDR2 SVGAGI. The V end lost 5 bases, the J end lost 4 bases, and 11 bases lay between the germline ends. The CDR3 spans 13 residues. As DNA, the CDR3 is TGTGCCAGCAGTCCCTGGGTGGGCTATGGCTACACCTTC. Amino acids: CASSPWVGYGYTF.

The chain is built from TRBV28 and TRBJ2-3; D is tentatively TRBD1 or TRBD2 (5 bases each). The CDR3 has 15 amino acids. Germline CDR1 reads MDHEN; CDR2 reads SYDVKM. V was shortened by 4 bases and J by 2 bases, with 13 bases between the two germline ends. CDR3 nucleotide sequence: TGTGCCAGCAGTTCGTCCGGGGACGCCACAGATACGCAGTATTTT. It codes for CASSSSGDATDTQYF.

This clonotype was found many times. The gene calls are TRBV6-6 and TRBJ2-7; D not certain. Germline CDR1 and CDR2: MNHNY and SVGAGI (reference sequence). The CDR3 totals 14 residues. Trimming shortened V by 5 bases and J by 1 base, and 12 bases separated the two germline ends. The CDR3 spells CASSDPPSSYEQYF. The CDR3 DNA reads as TGTGCCAGCAGTGACCCCCCCAGTTCCTACGAGCAGTACTTC.

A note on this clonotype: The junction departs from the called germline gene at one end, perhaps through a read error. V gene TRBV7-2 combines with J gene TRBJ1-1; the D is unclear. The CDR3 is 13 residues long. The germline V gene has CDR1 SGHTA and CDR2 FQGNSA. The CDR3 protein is CASSQGRDTKAFF. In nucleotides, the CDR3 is TGTGCCAGCAGCCAAGGGAGAGACACTAAAGCTTTCTTT.

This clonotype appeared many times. The CDR3 DNA follows: TGTGCCAGCAGCTCCGAGGGAGCGGGCACCTACGAGCAGTACTTC. Translating gives CASSSEGAGTYEQYF. This chain joins TRBV6-6 and TRBJ2-7; possibly TRBD2 for D (6 bases). V gave up 6 bases and J gave up 2 bases, with 17 bases separating them. Germline V CDR1 and CDR2: MNHNY, SVGAGI (reference sequence). CDR3 size: 15 residues.

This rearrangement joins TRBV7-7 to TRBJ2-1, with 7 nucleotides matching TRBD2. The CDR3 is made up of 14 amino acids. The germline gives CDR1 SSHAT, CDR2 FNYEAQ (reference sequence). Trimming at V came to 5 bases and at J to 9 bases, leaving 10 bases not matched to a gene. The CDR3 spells CASSTRLADGEQFF. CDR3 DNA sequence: TGTGCCAGCAGCACCCGACTAGCTGACGGTGAGCAGTTCTTC.

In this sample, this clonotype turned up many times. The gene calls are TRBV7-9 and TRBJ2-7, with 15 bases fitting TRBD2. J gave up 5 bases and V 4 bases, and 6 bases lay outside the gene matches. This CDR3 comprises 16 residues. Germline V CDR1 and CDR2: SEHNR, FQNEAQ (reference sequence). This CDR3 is CASSWWTSGRAHEQYF. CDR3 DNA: TGTGCCAGCAGCTGGTGGACTAGCGGGAGGGCCCACGAGCAGTACTTC.

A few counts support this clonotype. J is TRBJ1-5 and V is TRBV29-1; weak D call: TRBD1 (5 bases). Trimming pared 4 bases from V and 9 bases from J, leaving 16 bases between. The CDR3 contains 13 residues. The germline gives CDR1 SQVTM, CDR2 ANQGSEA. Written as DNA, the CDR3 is TGCAGCGTTGCCACAGGCCCCGGGGGGCCCCAGCATTTT. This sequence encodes CSVATGPGGPQHF.

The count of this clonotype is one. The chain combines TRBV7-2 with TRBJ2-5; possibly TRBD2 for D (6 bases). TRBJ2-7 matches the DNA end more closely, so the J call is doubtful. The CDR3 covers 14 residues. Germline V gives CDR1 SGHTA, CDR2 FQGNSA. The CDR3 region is CASSFTSRDYEQYF. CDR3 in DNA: TGTGCCAGCAGCTTCACTAGCAGGGACTACGAGCAGTACTTC.

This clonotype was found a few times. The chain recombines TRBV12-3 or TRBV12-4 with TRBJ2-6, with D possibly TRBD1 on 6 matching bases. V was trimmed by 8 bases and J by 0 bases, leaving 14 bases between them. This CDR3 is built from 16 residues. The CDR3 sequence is CASATGSSSGANVLTF. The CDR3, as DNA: TGTGCCAGCGCGACAGGCTCTTCCTCTGGGGCCAACGTCCTGACTTTC.

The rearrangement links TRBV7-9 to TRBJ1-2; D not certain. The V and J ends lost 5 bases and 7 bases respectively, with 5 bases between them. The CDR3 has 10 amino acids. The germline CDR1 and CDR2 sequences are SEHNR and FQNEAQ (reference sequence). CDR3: CASSASGYTF. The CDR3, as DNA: TGTGCCAGCAGCGCGAGTGGCTACACCTTC.

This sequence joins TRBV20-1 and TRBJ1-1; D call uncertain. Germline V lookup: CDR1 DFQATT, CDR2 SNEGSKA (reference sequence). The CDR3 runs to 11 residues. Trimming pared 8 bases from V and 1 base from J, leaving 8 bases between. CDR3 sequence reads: CSTRRNTEAFF. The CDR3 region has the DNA TGCAGTACGAGACGGAACACTGAAGCTTTCTTT.

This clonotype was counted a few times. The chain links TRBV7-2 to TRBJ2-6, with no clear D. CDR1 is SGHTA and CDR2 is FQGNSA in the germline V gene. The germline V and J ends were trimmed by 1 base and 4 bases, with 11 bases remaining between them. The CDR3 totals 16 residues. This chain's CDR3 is CASSLGWAPGANVLTF. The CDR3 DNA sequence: TGTGCCAGCAGCTTAGGTTGGGCGCCCGGGGCCAACGTCCTGACTTTC.

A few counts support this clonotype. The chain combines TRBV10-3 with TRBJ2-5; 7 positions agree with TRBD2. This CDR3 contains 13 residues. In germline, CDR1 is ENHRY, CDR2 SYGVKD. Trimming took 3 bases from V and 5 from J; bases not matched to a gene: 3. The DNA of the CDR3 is TGTGCCATCAGTGAACCAGCGGGGGAGACCCAGTACTTC. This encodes CAISEPAGETQYF.

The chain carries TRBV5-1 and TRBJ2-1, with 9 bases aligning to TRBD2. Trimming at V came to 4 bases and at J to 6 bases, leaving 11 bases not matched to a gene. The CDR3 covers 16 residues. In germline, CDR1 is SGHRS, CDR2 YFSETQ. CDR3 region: CASSPPGREGLNEQFF. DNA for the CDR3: TGCGCCAGCAGCCCCCCAGGGCGGGAGGGCCTCAATGAGCAGTTCTTC.

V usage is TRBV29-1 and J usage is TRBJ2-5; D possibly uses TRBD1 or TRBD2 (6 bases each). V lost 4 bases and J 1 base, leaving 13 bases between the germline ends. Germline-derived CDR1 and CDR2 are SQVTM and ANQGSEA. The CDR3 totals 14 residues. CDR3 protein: CSVAMGGPQETQYF. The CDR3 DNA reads TGCAGCGTTGCAATGGGGGGCCCCCAAGAGACCCAGTACTTC.

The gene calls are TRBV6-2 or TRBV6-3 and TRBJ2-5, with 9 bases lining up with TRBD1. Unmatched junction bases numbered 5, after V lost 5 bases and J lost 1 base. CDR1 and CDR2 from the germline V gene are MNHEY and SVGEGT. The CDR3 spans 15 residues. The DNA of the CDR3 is TGTGCCAGCAGTACCGGGACAGGGATCCAAGAGACCCAGTACTTC. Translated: CASSTGTGIQETQYF.

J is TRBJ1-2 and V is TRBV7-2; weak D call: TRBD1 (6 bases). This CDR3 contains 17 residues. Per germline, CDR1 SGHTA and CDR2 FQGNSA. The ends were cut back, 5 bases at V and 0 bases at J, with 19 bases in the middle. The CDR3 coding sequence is TGTGCCAGCAGCGGGGGCGGAGTGGGGACGACTAACTATGGCTACACCTTC. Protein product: CASSGGGVGTTNYGYTF. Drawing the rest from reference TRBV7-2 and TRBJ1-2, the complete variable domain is GAGVSQSPSNKVTEKGKDVELRCDPISGHTALYWYRQSLGQGLEFLIYFQGNSAPDKSGLPSDRFSAERTGGSVSTLTIQRTQQEDSAVYLCASSGGGVGTTNYGYTFGSGTRLTVV.

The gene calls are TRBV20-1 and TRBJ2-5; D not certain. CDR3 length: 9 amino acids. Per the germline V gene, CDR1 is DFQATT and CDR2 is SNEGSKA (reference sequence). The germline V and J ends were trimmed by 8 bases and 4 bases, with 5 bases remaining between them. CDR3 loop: CSTRETQYF. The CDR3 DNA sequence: TGCAGTACTCGAGAGACCCAGTACTTC.